The sequence of this T cell receptor beta chain was determined in a study of neurological immune-mediated disorders. TCRdb reprocessed the 5' RACE reads with MiXCR, giving one entry per CDR3 protein. The sample holds about 60,000 distinct CDR3 sequences, 3.5% to 4.5% seen once. This clonotype was found many times. The source material was PBMCs. This sequence was found in a woman aged 50 to 60 with multiple sclerosis.

CDR3 DNA: TGCGCCAGCAGCCCGGGGACTAACTATGGCTACACCTTC. It encodes CASSPGTNYGYTF. V gene TRBV5-1 combines with J gene TRBJ1-2, with D unclear. Trimming stripped 4 bases from V and 0 bases from J, with 7 bases between. Looked up from germline, CDR1 is SGHRS and CDR2 is YFSETQ. The CDR3 sequence is 13 residues long.